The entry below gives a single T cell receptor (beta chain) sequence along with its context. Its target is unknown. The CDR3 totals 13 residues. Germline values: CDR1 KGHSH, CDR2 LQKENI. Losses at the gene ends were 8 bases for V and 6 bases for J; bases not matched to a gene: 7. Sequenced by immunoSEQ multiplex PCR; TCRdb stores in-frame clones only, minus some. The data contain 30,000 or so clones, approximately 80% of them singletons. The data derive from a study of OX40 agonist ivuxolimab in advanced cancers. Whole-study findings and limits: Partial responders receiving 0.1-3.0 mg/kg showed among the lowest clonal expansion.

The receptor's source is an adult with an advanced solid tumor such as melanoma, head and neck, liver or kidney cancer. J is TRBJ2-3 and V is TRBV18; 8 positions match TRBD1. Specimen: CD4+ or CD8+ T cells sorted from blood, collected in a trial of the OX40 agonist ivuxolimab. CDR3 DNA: TGTGCCAGCCAGGACAGGGCAACGGATACGCAGTATTTT. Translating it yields CASQDRATDTQYF.